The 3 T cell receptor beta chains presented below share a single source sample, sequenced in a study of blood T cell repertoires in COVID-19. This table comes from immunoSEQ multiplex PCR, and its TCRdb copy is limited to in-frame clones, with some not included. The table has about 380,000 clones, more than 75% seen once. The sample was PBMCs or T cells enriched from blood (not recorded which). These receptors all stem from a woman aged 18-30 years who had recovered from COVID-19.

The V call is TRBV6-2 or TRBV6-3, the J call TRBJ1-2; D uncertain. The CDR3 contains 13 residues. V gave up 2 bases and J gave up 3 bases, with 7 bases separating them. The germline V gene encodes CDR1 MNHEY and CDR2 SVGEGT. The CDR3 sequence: CASSYGQDYGYTF. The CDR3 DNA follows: TGTGCCAGCAGTTACGGCCAGGACTATGGCTACACCTTC.

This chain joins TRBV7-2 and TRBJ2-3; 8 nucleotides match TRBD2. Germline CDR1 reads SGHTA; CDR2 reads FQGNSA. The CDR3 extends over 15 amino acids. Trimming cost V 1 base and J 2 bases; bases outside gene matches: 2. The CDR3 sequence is CASSLVGGDTDTQYF. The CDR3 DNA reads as TGTGCCAGCAGCTTAGTCGGGGGGGACACAGATACGCAGTATTTT.

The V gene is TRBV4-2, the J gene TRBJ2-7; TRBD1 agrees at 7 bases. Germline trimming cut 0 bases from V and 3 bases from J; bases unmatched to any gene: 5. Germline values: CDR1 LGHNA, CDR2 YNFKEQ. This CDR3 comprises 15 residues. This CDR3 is CASSQEGPGGYEQYF. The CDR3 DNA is TGTGCCAGCAGCCAAGAAGGCCCAGGGGGCTACGAGCAGTACTTC.